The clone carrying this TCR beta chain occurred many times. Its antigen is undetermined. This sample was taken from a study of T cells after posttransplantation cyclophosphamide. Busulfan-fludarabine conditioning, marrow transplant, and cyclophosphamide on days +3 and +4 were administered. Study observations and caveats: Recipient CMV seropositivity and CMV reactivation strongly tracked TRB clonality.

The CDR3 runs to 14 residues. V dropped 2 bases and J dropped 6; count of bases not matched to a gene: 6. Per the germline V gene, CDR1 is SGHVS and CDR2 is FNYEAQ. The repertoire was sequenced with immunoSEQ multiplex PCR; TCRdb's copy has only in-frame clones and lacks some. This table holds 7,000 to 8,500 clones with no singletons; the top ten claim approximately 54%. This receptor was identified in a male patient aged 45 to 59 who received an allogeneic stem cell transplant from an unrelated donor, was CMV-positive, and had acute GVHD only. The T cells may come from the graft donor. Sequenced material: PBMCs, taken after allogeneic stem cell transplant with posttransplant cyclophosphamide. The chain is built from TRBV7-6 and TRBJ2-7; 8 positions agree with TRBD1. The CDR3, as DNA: TGTGCCAGCAGCTTAATTCAGGGGGCTGGCGAGCAGTACTTC. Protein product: CASSLIQGAGEQYF.